Below, one T cell receptor (beta chain) is given with its context. Looked up from germline, CDR1 is SEHNR and CDR2 is FQNEAQ (reference sequence). This CDR3 has 15 residues. Trimming pared 1 base from V and 4 bases from J, leaving 14 bases between. The data were taken from a study of blood T cell repertoires in COVID-19. On the study more broadly: COVID-19 samples collected from the United States, Italy and Spain covered acute and convalescent phases. T cells, B-cell-depleted T cells, or PBMCs supplied cDNA or gDNA.

In the original processing: Amplifying reference gene primers gave estimates of nucleated cell counts. The data were produced by immunoSEQ multiplex PCR, yet TCRdb's version contains in-frame clones alone and is incomplete. For V, J and clone size, that table is used; D and trimming come from the DNA. The data hold fewer than 250,000 clones, with approximately 87% observed a single time. The sequence was obtained from a woman aged 70-85 years with active or convalescent COVID-19. The chain combines TRBV7-9 with TRBJ2-7; D remains unclear. Sequenced sample: peripheral blood. CDR3 sequence (DNA): TGTGCCAGCAGCTTAGTGCCTGGTTCGGAGTACGAGCAGTACTTC. Its translation is CASSLVPGSEYEQYF.